These 5 T cell receptor beta chains were all obtained from the same sample, sequenced in a study of identical twins. MiXCR was run by TCRdb on the 5' RACE reads, yielding one entry per CDR3 protein. The data hold a few hundred thousand distinct CDR3 sequences, with less than 20% observed a single time. Sequencing was done on a sample of naive T cells sorted from blood. The receptors here all came from a man between 45 and 60 years old in good health.

This chain joins TRBV5-1 and TRBJ1-2; D unclear. The CDR3 extends over 12 amino acids. Trimming removed 5 bases at V and 6 bases at J, with 11 bases between. Per the germline V gene, CDR1 is SGHRS and CDR2 is YFSETQ. This CDR3 is CASSPGFHGYTF. For the CDR3, the DNA is TGCGCCAGCAGTCCGGGTTTCCATGGCTACACCTTC. The entire variable domain, with the rest obtained from reference TRBV5-1 and TRBJ1-2, is as follows: KAGVTQTPRYLIKTRGQQVTLSCSPISGHRSVSWYQQTPGQGLQFLFEYFSETQRNKGNFPGRFSGRQFSNSRSEMNVSTLELGDSALYLCASSPGFHGYTFGSGTRLTVV.

The V and J genes are TRBV20-1 and TRBJ1-1, with no clear D. The V and J ends lost 4 bases and 1 base respectively, with 10 bases between them. CDR3 size: 13 residues. Germline values: CDR1 DFQATT, CDR2 SNEGSKA (reference sequence). In nucleotides, the CDR3 is TGCAGTGCTACATACGGGCCGAACACTGAAGCTTTCTTT. Encoded protein: CSATYGPNTEAFF.

The rearrangement links TRBV5-1 to TRBJ2-3; no firm D call. Germline V gene sequence: CDR1 SGHRS, CDR2 YFSETQ. The CDR3 covers 17 residues. Trimming took off 4 bases at V and 1 base at J, with 19 bases between the two ends. CDR3 nucleotides: TGCGCCAGCAGCCCTATAGTGAGGTCCATAGGCACAGATACGCAGTATTTT. As protein: CASSPIVRSIGTDTQYF.

This clonotype occurred a few times. This chain uses TRBV5-1 with TRBJ1-1; 7 nucleotides align to TRBD1. J was trimmed by 10 bases and V by 4 bases; bases with no gene match: 7. The CDR3 runs to 12 residues. Germline loops: CDR1 SGHRS, CDR2 YFSETQ. The CDR3 loop reads CASSPEGAGAFF. In DNA form, the CDR3 reads TGCGCCAGCAGCCCCGAGGGGGCTGGAGCTTTCTTT.

In its sample, this clonotype was seen many times. The chain links TRBV5-6 to TRBJ2-7; possible D gene TRBD1, 5 bases. Deletions cut 3 bases from V and 0 bases from J, with 13 bases between. CDR3 length: 15 amino acids. CDR1 SGHDT and CDR2 YYEEEE come from the germline V gene. The CDR3 nucleotides read TGTGCCAGCAGCTGGGCTGACAGAAGCTCCTACGAGCAGTACTTC. This codes for CASSWADRSSYEQYF.